Given below is one T cell receptor (beta chain) in context. This sample is part of a study of technical replicates of blood from a handful of donors. The length of the CDR3 is 13 residues. The V end lost 9 bases, the J end lost 2 bases, and 11 bases lay between the germline ends. CDR1 is LNHDA and CDR2 is SQIVND in the germline V gene (reference sequence). The table came from immunoSEQ multiplex PCR; TCRdb's copy has only in-frame clones and leaves some out. In the table there are under 85,000 clones, around 97% of which are singletons. The receptor was isolated from a human donor in good health. The V gene is TRBV19, the J gene TRBJ1-5; D call uncertain. Material: T cells isolated from PBMCs. DNA of the CDR3: TGTGCCAGCCGGGTCCCCGGCAATCAGCCCCAGCATTTT. Translation gives CASRVPGNQPQHF.